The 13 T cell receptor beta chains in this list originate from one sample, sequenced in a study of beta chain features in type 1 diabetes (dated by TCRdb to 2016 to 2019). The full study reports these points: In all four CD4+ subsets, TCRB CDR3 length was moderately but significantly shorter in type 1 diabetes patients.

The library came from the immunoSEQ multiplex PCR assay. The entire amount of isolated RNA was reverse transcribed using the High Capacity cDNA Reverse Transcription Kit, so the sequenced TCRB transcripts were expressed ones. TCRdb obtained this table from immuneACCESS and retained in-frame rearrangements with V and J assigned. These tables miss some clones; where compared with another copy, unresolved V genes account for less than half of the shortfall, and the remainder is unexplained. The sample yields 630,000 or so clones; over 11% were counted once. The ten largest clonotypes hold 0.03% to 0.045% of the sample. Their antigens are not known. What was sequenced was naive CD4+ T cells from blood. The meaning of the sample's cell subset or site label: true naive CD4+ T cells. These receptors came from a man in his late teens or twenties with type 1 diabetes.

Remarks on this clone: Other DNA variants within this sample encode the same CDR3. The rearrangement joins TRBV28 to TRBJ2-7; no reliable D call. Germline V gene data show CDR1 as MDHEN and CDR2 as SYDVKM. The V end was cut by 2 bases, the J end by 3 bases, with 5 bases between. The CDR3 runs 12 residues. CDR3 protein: CASSLKGYEQYF. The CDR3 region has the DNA TGTGCCAGCAGTTTAAAGGGCTACGAGCAGTACTTC.

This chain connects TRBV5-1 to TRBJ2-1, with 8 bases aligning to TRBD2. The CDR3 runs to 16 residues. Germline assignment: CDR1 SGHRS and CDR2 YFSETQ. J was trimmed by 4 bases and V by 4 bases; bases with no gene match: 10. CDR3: CASSLRAGVGYNEQFF. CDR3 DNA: TGCGCCAGCAGCCTAAGAGCGGGAGTAGGTTACAATGAGCAGTTCTTC.

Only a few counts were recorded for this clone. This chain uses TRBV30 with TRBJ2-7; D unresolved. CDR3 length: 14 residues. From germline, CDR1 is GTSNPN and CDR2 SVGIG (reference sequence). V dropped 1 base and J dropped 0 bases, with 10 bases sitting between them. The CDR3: CAWSGTSSSYEQYF. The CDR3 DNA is TGTGCCTGGAGTGGGACCTCTAGCTCCTACGAGCAGTACTTC.

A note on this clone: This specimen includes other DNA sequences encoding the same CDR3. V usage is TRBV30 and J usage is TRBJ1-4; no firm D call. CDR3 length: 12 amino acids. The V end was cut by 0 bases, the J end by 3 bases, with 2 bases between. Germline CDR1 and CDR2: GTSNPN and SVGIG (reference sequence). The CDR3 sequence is CAWSVPNEKLFF. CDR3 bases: TGTGCCTGGAGTGTGCCTAATGAAAAACTGTTTTTT.

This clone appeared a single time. This CDR3 reads CASSLGDGEKLFF. The CDR3 DNA is TGTGCCAGCAGCTTGGGTGATGGTGAAAAACTGTTTTTT. The chain recombines TRBV7-9 with TRBJ1-4; D gene ambiguous. The germline V and J ends were trimmed by 3 bases and 7 bases, with 9 bases remaining between them. Germline assignment: CDR1 SEHNR and CDR2 FQNEAQ (reference sequence). CDR3 length: 13 amino acids.

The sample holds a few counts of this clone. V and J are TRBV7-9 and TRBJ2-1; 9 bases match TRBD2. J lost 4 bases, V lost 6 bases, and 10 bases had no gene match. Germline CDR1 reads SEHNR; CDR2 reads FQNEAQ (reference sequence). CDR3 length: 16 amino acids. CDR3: CASSPTGLAKYNEQFF. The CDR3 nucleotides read TGTGCCAGCAGTCCCACCGGACTAGCGAAGTACAATGAGCAGTTCTTC.

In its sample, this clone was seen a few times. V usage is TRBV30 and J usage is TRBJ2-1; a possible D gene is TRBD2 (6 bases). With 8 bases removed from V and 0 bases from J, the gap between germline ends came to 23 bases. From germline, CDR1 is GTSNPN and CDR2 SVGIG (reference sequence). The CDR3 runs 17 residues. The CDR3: CALLKGRLLSSYNEQFF. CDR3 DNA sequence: TGTGCCCTGTTAAAGGGGAGGCTTCTTAGCTCCTACAATGAGCAGTTCTTC.

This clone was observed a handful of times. The CDR3 region has the DNA TGCGCCAGCAGCCTACAGGGGCAGAGGACAGATACGCAGTATTTT. It codes for CASSLQGQRTDTQYF. The V call is TRBV5-1, the J call TRBJ2-3; TRBD1 agrees at 7 bases. Unmatched junction bases numbered 8, after V lost 4 bases and J lost 3 bases. The CDR3 runs to 15 residues. Germline V gene sequence: CDR1 SGHRS, CDR2 YFSETQ.

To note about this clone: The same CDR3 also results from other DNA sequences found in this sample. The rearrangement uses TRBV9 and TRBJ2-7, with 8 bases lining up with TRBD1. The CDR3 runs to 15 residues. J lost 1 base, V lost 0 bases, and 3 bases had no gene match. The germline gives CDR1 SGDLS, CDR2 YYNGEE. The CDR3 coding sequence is TGTGCCAGCAGCGTAGGTGGGACAGGATCCTACGAGCAGTACTTC. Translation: CASSVGGTGSYEQYF.

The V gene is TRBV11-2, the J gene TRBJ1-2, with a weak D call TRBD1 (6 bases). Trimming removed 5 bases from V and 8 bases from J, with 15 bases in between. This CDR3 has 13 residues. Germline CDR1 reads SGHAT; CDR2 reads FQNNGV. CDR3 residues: CASSLTGTGGYTF. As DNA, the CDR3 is TGTGCCAGCAGCCTAACAGGGACTGGAGGCTACACCTTC.

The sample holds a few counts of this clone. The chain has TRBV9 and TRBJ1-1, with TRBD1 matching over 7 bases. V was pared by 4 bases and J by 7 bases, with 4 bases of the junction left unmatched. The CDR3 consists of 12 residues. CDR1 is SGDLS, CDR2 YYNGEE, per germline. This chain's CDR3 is CASSLRDSEAFF. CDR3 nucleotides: TGTGCCAGCAGCCTCCGGGACAGTGAAGCTTTCTTT.

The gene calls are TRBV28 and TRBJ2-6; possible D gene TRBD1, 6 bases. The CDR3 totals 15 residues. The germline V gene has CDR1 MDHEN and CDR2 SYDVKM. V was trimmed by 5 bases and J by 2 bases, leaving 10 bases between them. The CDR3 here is CASSLYRAGANVLTF. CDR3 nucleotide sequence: TGTGCCAGCAGTCTGTACAGGGCTGGGGCCAACGTCCTGACTTTC.

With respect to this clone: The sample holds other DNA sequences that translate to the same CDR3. The CDR3 DNA follows: TGTGCCAGCAGTTTGGGGCAAAGCTACGAGCAGTACTTC. Translated: CASSLGQSYEQYF. This chain links TRBV28 with TRBJ2-7; TRBD1 might be the D (5 bases). V lost 3 bases and J lost 3, with 9 bases in between. The CDR3 runs to 13 residues. The germline gives CDR1 MDHEN, CDR2 SYDVKM.